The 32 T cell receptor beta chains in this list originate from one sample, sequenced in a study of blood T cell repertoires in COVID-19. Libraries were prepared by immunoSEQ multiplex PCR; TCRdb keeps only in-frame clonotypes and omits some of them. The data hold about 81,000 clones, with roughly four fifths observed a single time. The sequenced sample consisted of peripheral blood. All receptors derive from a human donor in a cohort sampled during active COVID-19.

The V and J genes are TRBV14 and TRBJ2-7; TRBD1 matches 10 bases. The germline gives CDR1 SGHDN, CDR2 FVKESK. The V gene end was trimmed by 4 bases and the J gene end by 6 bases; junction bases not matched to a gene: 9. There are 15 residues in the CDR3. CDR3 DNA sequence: TGTGCCAGCAGCCGGGGAGGACAGGGGGTGGTCGAGCAGTACTTC. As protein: CASSRGGQGVVEQYF.

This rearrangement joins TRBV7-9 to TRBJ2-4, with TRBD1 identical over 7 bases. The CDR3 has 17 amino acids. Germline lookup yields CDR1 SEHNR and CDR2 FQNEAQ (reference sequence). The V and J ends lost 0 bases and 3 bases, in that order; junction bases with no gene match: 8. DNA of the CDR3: TGTGCCAGCAGCTTAGCCTTTACAGGGGTAGGCAAAAACATTCAGTACTTC. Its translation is CASSLAFTGVGKNIQYF. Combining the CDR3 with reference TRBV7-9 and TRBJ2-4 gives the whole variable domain DTGVSQNPRHKITKRGQNVTFRCDPISEHNRLYWYRQTLGQGPEFLTYFQNEAQLEKSRLLSDRFSAERPKGSFSTLEIQRTEQGDSAMYLCASSLAFTGVGKNIQYFGAGTRLSVL.

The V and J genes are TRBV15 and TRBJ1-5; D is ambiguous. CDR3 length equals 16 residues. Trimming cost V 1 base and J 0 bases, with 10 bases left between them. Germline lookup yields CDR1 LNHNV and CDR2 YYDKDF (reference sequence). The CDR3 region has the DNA TGTGCCACCAGCAGAGGCCCCGGTGGTAGCAATCAGCCCCAGCATTTT. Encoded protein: CATSRGPGGSNQPQHF. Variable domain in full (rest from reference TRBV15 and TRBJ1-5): DAMVIQNPRYQVTQFGKPVTLSCSQTLNHNVMYWYQQKSSQAPKLLFHYYDKDFNNEADTPDNFQSRRPNTSFCFLDIRSPGLGDTAMYLCATSRGPGGSNQPQHFGDGTRLSIL.

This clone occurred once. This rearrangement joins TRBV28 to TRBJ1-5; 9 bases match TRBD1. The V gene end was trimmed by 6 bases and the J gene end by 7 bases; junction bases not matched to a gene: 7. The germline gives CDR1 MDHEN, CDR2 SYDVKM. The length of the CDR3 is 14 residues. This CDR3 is CASRKGQGKQPQHF. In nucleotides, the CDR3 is TGTGCCAGCAGGAAGGGACAGGGTAAGCAGCCCCAGCATTTT.

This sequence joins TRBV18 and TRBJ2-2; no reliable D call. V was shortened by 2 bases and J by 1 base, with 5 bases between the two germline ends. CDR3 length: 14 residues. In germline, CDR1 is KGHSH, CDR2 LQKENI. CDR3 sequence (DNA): TGTGCCAGCTCACCATCGGGGAACACCGGGGAGCTGTTTTTT. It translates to CASSPSGNTGELFF.

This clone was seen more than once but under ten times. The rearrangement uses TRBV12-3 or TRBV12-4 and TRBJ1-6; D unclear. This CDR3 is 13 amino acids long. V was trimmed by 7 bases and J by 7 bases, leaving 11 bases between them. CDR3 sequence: CASTSIRNSPLHF. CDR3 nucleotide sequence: TGTGCCAGCACCTCAATCCGGAATTCACCCCTCCACTTT.

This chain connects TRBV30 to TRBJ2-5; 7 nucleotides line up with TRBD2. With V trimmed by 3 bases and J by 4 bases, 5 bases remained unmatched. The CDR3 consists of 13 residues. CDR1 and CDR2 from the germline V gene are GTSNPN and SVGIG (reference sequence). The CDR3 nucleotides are TGTGCCTGGAGAGACCCGGGGGGAGAGACCCAGTACTTC. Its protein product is CAWRDPGGETQYF.

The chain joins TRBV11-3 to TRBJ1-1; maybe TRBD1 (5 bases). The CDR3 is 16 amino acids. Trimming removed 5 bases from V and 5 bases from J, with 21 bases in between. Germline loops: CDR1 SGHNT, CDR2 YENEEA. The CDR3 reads CASSPGVDRGGTEAFF. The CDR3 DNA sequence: TGTGCCAGCAGCCCCGGGGTCGACAGAGGAGGGACTGAAGCTTTCTTT.

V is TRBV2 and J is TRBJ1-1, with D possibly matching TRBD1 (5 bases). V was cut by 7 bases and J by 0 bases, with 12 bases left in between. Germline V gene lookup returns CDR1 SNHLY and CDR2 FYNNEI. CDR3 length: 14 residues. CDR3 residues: CASTLQGLNTEAFF. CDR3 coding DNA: TGTGCCAGCACCCTCCAGGGTCTGAACACTGAAGCTTTCTTT. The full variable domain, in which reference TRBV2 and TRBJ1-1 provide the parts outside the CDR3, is EPEVTQTPSHQVTQMGQEVILRCVPISNHLYFYWYRQILGQKVEFLVSFYNNEISEKSEIFDDQFSVERPDGSNFTLKIRSTKLEDSAMYFCASTLQGLNTEAFFGQGTRLTVV.

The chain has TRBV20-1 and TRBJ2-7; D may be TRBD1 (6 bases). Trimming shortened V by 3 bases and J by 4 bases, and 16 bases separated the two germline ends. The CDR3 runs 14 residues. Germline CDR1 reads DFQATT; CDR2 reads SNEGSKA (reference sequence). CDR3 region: CSASGPGQPYEQYF. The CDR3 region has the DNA TGCAGTGCTAGTGGACCGGGACAACCTTACGAGCAGTACTTC.

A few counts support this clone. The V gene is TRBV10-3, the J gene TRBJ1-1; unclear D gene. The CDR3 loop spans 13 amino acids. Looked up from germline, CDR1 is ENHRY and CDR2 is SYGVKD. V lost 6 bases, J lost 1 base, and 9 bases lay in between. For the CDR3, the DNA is TGTGCCATCAGCGGGTTGAAGAACACTGAAGCTTTCTTT. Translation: CAISGLKNTEAFF.

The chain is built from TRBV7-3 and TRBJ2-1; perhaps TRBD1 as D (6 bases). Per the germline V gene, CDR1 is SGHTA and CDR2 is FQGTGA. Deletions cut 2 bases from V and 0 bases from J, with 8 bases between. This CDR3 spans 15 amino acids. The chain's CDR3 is CASSLGTSSYNEQFF. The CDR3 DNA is TGTGCCAGCAGCTTAGGGACAAGCTCCTACAATGAGCAGTTCTTC.

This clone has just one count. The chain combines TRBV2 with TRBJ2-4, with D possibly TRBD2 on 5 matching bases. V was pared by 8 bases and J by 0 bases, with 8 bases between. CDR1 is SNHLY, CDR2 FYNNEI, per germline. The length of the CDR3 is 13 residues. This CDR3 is CASRGLAKNIQYF. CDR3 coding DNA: TGTGCCAGCCGCGGACTAGCCAAAAACATTCAGTACTTC.

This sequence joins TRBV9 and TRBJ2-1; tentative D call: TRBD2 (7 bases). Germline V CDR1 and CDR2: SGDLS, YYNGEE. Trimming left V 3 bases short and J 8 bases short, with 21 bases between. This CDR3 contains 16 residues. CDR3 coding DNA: TGTGCCAGCAGCGGAGCCCAAGGGGGGGCCTTTCATGAGCAGTTCTTC. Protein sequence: CASSGAQGGAFHEQFF.

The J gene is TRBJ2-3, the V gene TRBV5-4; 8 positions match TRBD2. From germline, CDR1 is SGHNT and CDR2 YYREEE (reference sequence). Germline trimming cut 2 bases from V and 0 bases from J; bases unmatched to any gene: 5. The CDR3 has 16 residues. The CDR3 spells CASSFYTGGSTDTQYF. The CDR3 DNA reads TGTGCCAGCAGCTTTTATACGGGGGGGAGCACAGATACGCAGTATTTT.

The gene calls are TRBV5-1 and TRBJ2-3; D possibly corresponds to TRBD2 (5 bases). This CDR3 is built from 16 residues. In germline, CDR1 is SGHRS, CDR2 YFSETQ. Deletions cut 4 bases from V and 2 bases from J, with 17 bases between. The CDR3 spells CASSKPSGVATDTQYF. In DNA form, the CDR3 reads TGCGCCAGCAGCAAACCGTCCGGGGTGGCCACAGATACGCAGTATTTT.

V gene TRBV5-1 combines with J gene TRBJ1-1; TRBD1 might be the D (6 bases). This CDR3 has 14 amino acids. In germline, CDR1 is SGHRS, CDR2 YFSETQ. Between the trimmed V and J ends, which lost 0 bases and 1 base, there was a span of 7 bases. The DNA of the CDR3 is TGCGCCAGCAGCTTGGAAGGGGGGAACACTGAAGCTTTCTTT. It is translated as CASSLEGGNTEAFF.

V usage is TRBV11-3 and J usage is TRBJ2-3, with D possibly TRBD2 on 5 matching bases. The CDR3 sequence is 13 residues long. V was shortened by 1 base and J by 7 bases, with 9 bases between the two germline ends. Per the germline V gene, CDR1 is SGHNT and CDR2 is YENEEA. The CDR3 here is CASSLVGGYTQYF. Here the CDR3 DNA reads TGTGCCAGCAGCTTAGTAGGCGGGTATACGCAGTATTTT.

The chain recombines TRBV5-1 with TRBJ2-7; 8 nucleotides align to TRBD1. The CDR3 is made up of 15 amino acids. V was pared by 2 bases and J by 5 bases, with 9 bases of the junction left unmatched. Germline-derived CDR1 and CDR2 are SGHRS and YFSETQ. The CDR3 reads CASSFLQGDLDEQYF. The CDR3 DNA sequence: TGCGCCAGCAGCTTTTTACAGGGGGATCTAGACGAGCAGTACTTC.

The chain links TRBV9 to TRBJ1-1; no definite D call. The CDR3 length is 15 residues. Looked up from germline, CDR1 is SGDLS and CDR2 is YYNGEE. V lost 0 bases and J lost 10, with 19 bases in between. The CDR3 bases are TGTGCCAGCAGCGTAGGGCCAGACACAATACGGGGAGCTTTCTTT. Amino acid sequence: CASSVGPDTIRGAFF.

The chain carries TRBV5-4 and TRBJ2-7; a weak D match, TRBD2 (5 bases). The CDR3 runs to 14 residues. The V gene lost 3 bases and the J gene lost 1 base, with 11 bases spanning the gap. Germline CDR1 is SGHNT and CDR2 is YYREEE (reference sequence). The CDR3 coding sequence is TGTGCCAGCAGCTCGCGTCCGGGATCCTACGAGCAGTACTTC. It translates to CASSSRPGSYEQYF.

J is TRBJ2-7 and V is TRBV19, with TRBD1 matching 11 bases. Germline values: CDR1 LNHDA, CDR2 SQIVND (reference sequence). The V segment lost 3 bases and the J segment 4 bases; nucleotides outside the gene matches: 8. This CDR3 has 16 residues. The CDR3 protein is CASSMRRGDRGYEQYF. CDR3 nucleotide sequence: TGTGCCAGTAGTATGCGGCGGGGGGACAGGGGGTACGAGCAGTACTTC. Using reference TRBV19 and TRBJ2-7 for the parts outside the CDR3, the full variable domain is DGGITQSPKYLFRKEGQNVTLSCEQNLNHDAMYWYRQDPGQGLRLIYYSQIVNDFQKGDIAEGYSVSREKKESFPLTVTSAQKNPTAFYLCASSMRRGDRGYEQYFGPGTRLTVT.

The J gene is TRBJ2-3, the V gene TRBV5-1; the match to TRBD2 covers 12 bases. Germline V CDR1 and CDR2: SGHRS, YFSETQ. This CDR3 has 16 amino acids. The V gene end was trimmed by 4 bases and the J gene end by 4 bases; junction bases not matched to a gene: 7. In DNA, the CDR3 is TGCGCCAGCAGCCCTCTAGCGGGGGGGGCCGCAGATACGCAGTATTTT. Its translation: CASSPLAGGAADTQYF.

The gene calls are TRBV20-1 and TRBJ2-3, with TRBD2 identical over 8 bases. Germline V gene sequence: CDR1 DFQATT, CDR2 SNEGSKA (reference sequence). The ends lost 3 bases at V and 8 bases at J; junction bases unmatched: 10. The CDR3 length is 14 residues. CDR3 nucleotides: TGCAGTGCTAGTGGGCGGGGGGCTCTCCTTACGCAGTATTTT. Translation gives CSASGRGALLTQYF.

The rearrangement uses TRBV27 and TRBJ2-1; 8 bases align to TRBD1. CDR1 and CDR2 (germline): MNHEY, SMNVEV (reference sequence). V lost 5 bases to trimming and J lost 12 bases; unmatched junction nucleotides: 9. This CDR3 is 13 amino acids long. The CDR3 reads CASSGARGQRQFF. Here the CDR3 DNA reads TGTGCCAGCAGTGGAGCCAGGGGGCAGAGGCAGTTCTTC.

CDR3 bases: TGTGCCAGCAGTTTTTCCAGGGGTAGTGGCTACACCTTC. This gives the protein CASSFSRGSGYTF. The rearrangement uses TRBV12-3 or TRBV12-4 and TRBJ1-2; D is possibly TRBD1 (6 bases). This CDR3 is built from 13 residues. V dropped 3 bases and J dropped 7 bases, with 12 bases sitting between them.

For the CDR3, the DNA is TGTGCCAGCTCACCGGGGACAGGGATAAATGAAAAACTGTTTTTT. It codes for CASSPGTGINEKLFF. The chain employs TRBV18 and TRBJ1-4; 9 bases match TRBD1. Trimming took 3 bases from V and 5 from J; bases not matched to a gene: 4. This CDR3 spans 15 amino acids. Germline-derived CDR1 and CDR2 are KGHSH and LQKENI.

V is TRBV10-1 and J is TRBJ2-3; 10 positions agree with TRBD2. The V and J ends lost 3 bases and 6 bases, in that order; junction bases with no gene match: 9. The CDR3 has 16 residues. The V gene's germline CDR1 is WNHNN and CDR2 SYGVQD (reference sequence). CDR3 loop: CASSEASGGHPDTQYF. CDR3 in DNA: TGCGCCAGCAGTGAAGCTAGCGGGGGCCATCCGGATACGCAGTATTTT.

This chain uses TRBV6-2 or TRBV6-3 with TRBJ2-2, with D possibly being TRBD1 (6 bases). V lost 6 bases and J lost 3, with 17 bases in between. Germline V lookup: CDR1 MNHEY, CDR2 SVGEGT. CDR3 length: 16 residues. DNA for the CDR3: TGTGCCAGCAGCAACCACAGGGTTAGGGACACCGGGGAGCTGTTTTTT. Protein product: CASSNHRVRDTGELFF.

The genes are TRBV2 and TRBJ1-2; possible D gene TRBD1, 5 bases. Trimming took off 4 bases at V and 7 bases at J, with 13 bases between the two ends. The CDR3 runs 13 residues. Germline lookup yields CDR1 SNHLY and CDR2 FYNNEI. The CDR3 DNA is TGTGCCAGCAGTGGCGGGGGTGTGGGTGGCTACACCTTC. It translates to CASSGGGVGGYTF.

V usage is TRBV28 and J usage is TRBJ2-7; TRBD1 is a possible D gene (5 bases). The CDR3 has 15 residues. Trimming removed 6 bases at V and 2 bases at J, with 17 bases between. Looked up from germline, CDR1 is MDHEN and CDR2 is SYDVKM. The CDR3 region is CASSPRAGKTYEQYF. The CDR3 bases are TGTGCCAGCAGCCCCCGGGCAGGGAAAACCTACGAGCAGTACTTC.

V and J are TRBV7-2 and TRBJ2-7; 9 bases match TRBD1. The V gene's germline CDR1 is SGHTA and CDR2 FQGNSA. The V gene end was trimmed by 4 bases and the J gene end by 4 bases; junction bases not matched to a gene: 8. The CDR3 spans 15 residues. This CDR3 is CASSSRTGVIYEQYF. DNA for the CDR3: TGTGCCAGCAGCTCCCGGACAGGGGTGATATACGAGCAGTACTTC.